Detailed here is one TCR beta chain. The germline CDR1 and CDR2 sequences are SGHTA and FQGNSA. This CDR3 is 13 amino acids long. These data belong to a study of monozygotic twins with inflammatory bowel disease. Reanalyzing the 5' RACE reads, TCRdb keeps one entry per CDR3 protein, without DNA. The sample totals more than 300,000 distinct CDR3 sequences. The chain has TRBV7-2 and TRBJ1-2; TCRdb outputs TRBD1, but without DNA this stays unchecked. What was sequenced was blood. The receptor's source is a human donor with ulcerative colitis or Crohn's disease, or a healthy co-twin of an affected twin (not recorded which). The chain's CDR3 is CASSLGGGRGYTF.